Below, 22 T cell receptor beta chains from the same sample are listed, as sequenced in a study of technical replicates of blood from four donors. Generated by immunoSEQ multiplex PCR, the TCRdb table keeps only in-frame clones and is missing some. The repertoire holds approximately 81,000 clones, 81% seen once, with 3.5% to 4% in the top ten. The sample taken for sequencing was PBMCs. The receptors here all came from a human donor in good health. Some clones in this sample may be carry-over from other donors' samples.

The CDR3 sequence: CASSRTGTTGTDTQYF. In nucleotides, the CDR3 is TGCGCCAGCAGCAGAACCGGGACTACGGGCACAGATACGCAGTATTTT. This chain connects TRBV5-1 to TRBJ2-3; 7 bases are shared with TRBD2. The CDR3 sequence is 16 residues long. The J segment lost 1 base and the V segment lost 4 bases, leaving 9 bases of the junction unmatched. Germline CDR1 SGHRS, CDR2 YFSETQ. Full variable domain (rest looked up from reference TRBV5-1 and TRBJ2-3): KAGVTQTPRYLIKTRGQQVTLSCSPISGHRSVSWYQQTPGQGLQFLFEYFSETQRNKGNFPGRFSGRQFSNSRSEMNVSTLELGDSALYLCASSRTGTTGTDTQYFGPGTRLTVL.

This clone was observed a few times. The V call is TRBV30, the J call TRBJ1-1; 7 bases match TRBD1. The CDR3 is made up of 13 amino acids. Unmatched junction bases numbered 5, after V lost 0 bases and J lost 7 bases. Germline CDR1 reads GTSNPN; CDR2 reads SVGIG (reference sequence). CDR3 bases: TGTGCCTGGAGTGTGGGACAGAGCTTTGAAGCTTTCTTT. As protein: CAWSVGQSFEAFF.

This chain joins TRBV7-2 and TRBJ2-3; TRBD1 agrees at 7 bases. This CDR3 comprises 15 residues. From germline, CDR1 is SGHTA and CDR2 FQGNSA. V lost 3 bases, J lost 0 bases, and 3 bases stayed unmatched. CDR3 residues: CASSFRQGSTDTQYF. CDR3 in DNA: TGTGCCAGCAGCTTTAGACAGGGAAGCACAGATACGCAGTATTTT. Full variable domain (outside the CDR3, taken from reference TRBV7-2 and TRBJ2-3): GAGVSQSPSNKVTEKGKDVELRCDPISGHTALYWYRQSLGQGLEFLIYFQGNSAPDKSGLPSDRFSAERTGGSVSTLTIQRTQQEDSAVYLCASSFRQGSTDTQYFGPGTRLTVL.

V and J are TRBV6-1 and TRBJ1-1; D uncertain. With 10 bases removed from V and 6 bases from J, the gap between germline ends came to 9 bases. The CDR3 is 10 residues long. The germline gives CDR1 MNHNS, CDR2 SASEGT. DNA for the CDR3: TGTGCCACTACCTTCGCTGAAGCTTTCTTT. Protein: CATTFAEAFF.

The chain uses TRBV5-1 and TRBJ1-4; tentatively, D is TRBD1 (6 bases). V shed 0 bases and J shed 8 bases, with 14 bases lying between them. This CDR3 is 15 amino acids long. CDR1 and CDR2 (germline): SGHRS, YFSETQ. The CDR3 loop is CASSLGSEGGEKLFF. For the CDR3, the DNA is TGCGCCAGCAGCTTGGGGAGCGAAGGGGGAGAAAAACTGTTTTTT.

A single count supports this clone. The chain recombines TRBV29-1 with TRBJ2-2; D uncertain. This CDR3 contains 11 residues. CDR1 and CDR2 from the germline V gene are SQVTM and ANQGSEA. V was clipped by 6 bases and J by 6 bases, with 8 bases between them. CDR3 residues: CSVAVPGELFF. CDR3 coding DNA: TGCAGCGTCGCGGTGCCCGGGGAGCTGTTTTTT.

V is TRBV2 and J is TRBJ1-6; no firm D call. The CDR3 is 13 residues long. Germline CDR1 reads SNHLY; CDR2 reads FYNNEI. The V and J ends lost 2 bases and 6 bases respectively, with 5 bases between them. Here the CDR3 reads CASSENGNSPLHF. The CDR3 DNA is TGTGCCAGCAGTGAAAACGGTAATTCACCCCTCCACTTT.

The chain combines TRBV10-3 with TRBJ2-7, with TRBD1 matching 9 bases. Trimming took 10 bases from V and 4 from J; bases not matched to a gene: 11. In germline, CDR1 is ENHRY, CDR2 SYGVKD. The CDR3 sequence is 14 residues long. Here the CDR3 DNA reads TGTGCCACAAACAGGGGGCTCGAGATATACGAGCAGTACTTC. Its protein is CATNRGLEIYEQYF.

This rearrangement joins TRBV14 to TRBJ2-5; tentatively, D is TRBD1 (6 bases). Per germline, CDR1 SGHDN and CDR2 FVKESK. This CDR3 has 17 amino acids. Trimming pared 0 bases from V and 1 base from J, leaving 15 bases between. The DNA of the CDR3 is TGTGCCAGCAGCCAAGATCACCCCCACAGGGCCCAAGAGACCCAGTACTTC. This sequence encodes CASSQDHPHRAQETQYF. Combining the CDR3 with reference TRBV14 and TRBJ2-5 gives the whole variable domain EAGVTQFPSHSVIEKGQTVTLRCDPISGHDNLYWYRRVMGKEIKFLLHFVKESKQDESGMPNNRFLAERTGGTYSTLKVQPAELEDSGVYFCASSQDHPHRAQETQYFGPGTRLLVL.

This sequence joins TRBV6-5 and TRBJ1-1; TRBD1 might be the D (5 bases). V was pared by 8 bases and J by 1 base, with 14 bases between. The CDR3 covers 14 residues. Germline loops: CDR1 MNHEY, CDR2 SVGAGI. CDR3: CASQGEDWNTEAFF. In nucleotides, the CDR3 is TGTGCCAGCCAAGGGGAAGACTGGAACACTGAAGCTTTCTTT.

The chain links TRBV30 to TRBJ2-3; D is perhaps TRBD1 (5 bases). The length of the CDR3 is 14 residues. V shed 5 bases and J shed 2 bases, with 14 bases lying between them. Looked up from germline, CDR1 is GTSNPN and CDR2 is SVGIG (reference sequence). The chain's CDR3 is CAWQAGANTDTQYF. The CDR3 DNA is TGTGCCTGGCAAGCTGGGGCTAACACAGATACGCAGTATTTT.

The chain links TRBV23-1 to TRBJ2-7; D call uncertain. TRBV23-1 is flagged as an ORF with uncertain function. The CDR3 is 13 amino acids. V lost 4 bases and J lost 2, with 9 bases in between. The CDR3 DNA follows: TGCGCCAGCAGTCCCAACTTGACCTACGAGCAGTACTTC. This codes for CASSPNLTYEQYF.

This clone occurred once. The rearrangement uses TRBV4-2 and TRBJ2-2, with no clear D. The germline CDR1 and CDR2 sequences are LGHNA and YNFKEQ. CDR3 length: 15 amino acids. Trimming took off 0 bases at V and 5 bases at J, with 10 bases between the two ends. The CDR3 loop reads CASSQDLVVTGELFF. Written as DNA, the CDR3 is TGTGCCAGCAGCCAAGATCTTGTAGTGACCGGGGAGCTGTTTTTT.

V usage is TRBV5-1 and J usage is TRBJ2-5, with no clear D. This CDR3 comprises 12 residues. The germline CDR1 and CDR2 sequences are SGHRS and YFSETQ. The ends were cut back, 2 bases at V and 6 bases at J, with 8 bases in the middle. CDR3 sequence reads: CASSFALQTQYF. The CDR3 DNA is TGCGCCAGCAGCTTCGCCCTACAGACCCAGTACTTC.

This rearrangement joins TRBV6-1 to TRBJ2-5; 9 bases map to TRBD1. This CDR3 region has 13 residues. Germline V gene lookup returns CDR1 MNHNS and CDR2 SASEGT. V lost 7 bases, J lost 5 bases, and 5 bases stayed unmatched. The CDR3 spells CASTPDRGETQYF. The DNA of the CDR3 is TGTGCCAGCACACCTGACAGGGGGGAGACCCAGTACTTC.

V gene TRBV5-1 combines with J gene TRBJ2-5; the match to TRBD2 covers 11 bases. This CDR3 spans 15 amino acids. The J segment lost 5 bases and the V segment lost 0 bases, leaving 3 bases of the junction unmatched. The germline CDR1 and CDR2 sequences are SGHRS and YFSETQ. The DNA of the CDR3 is TGCGCCAGCAGCTTGGTGCTAGCGGGGGGTGAGACCCAGTACTTC. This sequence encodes CASSLVLAGGETQYF.

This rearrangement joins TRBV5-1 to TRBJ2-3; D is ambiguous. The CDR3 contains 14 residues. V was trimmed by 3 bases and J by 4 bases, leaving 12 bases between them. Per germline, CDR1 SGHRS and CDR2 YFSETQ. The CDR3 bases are TGCGCCAGCAGCTCCCAAGGAGTGTCAGATACGCAGTATTTT. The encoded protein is CASSSQGVSDTQYF.

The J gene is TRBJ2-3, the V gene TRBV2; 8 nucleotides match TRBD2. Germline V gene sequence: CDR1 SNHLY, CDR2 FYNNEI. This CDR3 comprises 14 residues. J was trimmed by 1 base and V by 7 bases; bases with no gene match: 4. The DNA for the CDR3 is TGTGCCAGCATCCCGACTAGCGGCACAGATACGCAGTATTTT. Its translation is CASIPTSGTDTQYF.

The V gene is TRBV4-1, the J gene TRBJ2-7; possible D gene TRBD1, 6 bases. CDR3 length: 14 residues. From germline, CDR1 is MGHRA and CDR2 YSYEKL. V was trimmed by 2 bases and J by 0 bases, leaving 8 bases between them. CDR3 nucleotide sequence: TGCGCCAGCAGCCAATGGGACACCTCCTACGAGCAGTACTTC. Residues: CASSQWDTSYEQYF.

The CDR3 DNA follows: TGTGGAGGGAGCTCCTACAATGAGCAGTTCTTC. Its translation: CGGSSYNEQFF. The chain recombines TRBV30 with TRBJ2-1; maybe TRBD2 (5 bases). The CDR3 spans 11 residues. Germline V CDR1 and CDR2: GTSNPN, SVGIG (reference sequence).

The CDR3 loop is CASSPPVRGEHGYTF. As DNA, the CDR3 is TGTGCCAGCTCACCCCCAGTCAGGGGCGAACATGGCTACACCTTC. This rearrangement joins TRBV18 to TRBJ1-2, with D perhaps TRBD1 (6 bases). Germline CDR1 KGHSH, CDR2 LQKENI. The CDR3 is 15 residues long. Trimming removed 3 bases at V and 6 bases at J, with 17 bases between.

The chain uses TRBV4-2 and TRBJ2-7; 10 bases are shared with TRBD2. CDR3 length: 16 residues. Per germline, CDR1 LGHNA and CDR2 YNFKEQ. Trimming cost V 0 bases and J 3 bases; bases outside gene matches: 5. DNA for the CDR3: TGTGCCAGCAGCCAAGACGGGCTAGCGGGGGACTACGAGCAGTACTTC. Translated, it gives CASSQDGLAGDYEQYF.